These T cell receptor beta chains were read from a single sample in a study of cytomegalovirus exposure and HLA in healthy donors. Measured with immunoSEQ multiplex PCR; TCRdb has only the in-frame clones, and not every one. This table has 200,000 to 250,000 clones, roughly 80% appearing once. The source material was PBMCs. The receptors were gathered from a woman between 35 and 50 years old in good health and CMV-seronegative. CDR3s include the opening cysteine and the closing phenylalanine or tryptophan. Each record gives: J gene, V gene, D gene, clone size, CDR3 protein, CDR3 DNA. The D gene is left open where the match is weak. Only part of the rows carry a size: once, few, many, or a class if the clone is expanded.

j_gene: TRBJ1-5
v_gene: TRBV5-1
d_gene: .
abundance: .
CDR3aa: CASSTGTKDQPQHF
CDR3nt: TGCGCCAGCTCCACCGGGACAAAAGATCAGCCCCAGCATTTT

j_gene: TRBJ2-7
v_gene: TRBV15
d_gene: TRBD1
abundance: .
CDR3aa: CATSREDRGYEQYF
CDR3nt: TGTGCCACCAGCAGAGAAGACAGGGGCTACGAGCAGTACTTC

j_gene: TRBJ2-7
v_gene: TRBV5-6
d_gene: .
abundance: .
CDR3aa: CADLKVSEQYF
CDR3nt: TGTGCCGACTTGAAGGTGAGCGAGCAGTACTTC

j_gene: TRBJ1-3
v_gene: TRBV28
d_gene: TRBD1
abundance: .
CDR3aa: CASSSGQLFSGNTIYF
CDR3nt: TGTGCCAGCAGTTCGGGACAGCTCTTCTCTGGAAACACCATATATTTT

j_gene: TRBJ2-7
v_gene: TRBV5-6
d_gene: .
abundance: .
CDR3aa: CASSLMQGGEQYF
CDR3nt: TGTGCCAGCAGCTTGATGCAGGGAGGCGAGCAGTACTTC

j_gene: TRBJ1-2
v_gene: TRBV6-5
d_gene: .
abundance: .
CDR3aa: CASSHSLSIYGYTF
CDR3nt: TGTGCCAGCAGCCACAGCCTATCAATCTATGGCTACACCTTC

j_gene: TRBJ2-7
v_gene: TRBV7-3
d_gene: TRBD2
abundance: .
CDR3aa: CASSALAGDSYEQYF
CDR3nt: TGTGCCAGCAGCGCCCTAGCGGGGGACTCCTACGAGCAGTACTTC

j_gene: TRBJ2-7
v_gene: TRBV28
d_gene: TRBD2
abundance: .
CDR3aa: CASSRTGGSEQYF
CDR3nt: TGTGCCAGCAGCCGCACCGGGGGGAGCGAGCAGTACTTC

j_gene: TRBJ2-5
v_gene: TRBV4-1
d_gene: .
abundance: .
CDR3aa: CASSQDYNRGIETQYF
CDR3nt: TGCGCCAGCAGCCAAGATTATAATCGGGGGATAGAGACCCAGTACTTC

j_gene: TRBJ1-5
v_gene: TRBV19
d_gene: TRBD1
abundance: few
CDR3aa: CATTDRASQPQHF
CDR3nt: TGTGCCACCACGGACAGGGCAAGCCAGCCCCAGCATTTT

j_gene: TRBJ2-7
v_gene: TRBV19
d_gene: .
abundance: .
CDR3aa: CASSPGLWTYEQYF
CDR3nt: TGTGCCAGTAGTCCGGGACTCTGGACCTACGAGCAGTACTTC

j_gene: TRBJ2-3
v_gene: TRBV29-1
d_gene: TRBD1
abundance: .
CDR3aa: CSVDGTGGTRDTDTQYF
CDR3nt: TGCAGCGTTGACGGGACAGGGGGGACTAGGGACACAGATACGCAGTATTTT

j_gene: TRBJ1-1
v_gene: TRBV19
d_gene: TRBD1
abundance: .
CDR3aa: CASMSLLTGEGTEAFF
CDR3nt: TGTGCCAGTATGTCCTTGTTGACAGGGGAAGGGACTGAAGCTTTCTTT

j_gene: TRBJ2-1
v_gene: TRBV14
d_gene: .
abundance: .
CDR3aa: CASSQDLWRAGEQFF
CDR3nt: TGTGCCAGCAGCCAAGATCTTTGGAGGGCCGGTGAGCAGTTCTTC

j_gene: TRBJ2-7
v_gene: TRBV13
d_gene: TRBD2
abundance: .
CDR3aa: CASSLRLAGAYEQYF
CDR3nt: TGTGCCAGCAGCTTGCGACTAGCGGGAGCCTACGAGCAGTACTTC

j_gene: TRBJ2-3
v_gene: TRBV6-5
d_gene: .
abundance: .
CDR3aa: CASSYRGGGATDTQYF
CDR3nt: TGTGCCAGCAGTTATCGAGGAGGGGGGGCGACAGATACGCAGTATTTT